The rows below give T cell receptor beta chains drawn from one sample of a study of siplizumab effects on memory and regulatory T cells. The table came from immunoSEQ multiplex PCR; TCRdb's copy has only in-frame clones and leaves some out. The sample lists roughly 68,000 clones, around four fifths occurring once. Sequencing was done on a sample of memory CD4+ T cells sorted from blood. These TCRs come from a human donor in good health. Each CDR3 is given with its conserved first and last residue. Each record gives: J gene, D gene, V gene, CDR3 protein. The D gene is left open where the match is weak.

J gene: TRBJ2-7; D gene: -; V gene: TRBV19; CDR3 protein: CASSMAGALIRGPSYEQYF
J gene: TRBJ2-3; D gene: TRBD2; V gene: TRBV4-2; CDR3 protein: CASSQVLAGITDTQYF
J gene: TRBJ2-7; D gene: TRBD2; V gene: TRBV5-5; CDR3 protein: CASSSHGTSGSRLGQYF
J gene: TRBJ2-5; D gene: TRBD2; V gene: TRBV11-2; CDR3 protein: CASSPWGSGGPWTQYF
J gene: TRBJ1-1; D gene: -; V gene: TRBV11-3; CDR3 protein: CASSFGLNTEAFF
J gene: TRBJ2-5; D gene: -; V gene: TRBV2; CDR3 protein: CASERDNQETQYF
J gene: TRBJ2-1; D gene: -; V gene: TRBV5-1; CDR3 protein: CASSPLWRTNNEQFF
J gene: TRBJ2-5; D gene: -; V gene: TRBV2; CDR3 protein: CASIIGEETQYF
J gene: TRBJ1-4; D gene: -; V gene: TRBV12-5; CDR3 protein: CASGPPSPGNEKLFF
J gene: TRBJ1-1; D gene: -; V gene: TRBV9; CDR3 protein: CASSVVWTGRTEAFF
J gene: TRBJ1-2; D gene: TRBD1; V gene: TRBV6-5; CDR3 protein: CASSYRKQGNYGYTF
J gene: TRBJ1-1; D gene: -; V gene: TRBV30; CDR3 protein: CAWSNMVNTEAFF
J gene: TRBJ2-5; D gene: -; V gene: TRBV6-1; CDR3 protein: CASVRGQQETQYF
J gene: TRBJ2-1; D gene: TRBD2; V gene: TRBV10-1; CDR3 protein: CASSPGLADNEQFF
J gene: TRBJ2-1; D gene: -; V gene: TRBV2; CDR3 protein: CAGAATGFYNEQFF
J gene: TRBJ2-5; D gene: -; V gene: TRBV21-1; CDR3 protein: CASSPFAQYF
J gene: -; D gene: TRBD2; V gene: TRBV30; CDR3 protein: CAWSVWPSGYEQYF
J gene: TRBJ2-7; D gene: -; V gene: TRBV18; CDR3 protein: CASSPPSTYEQYF
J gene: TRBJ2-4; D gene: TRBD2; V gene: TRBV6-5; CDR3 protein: CASSSWGGIKLWYF
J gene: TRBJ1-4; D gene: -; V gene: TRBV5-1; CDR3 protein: CASSLEGQKNEKLFF
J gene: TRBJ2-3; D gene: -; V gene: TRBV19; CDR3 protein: CASSTATRTLSTDTQYF
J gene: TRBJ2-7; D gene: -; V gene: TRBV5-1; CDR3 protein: CASSWGLLGEQYF